Following are 22 T cell receptor beta chains from one sample sequenced in a study of blood T cell repertoires in COVID-19. The repertoire was sequenced with immunoSEQ multiplex PCR; TCRdb's copy has only in-frame clones and lacks some. The sample consists of 230,000 or so clones, roughly 89% of them appearing once. The sequenced material came from PBMCs or T cells enriched from blood (not recorded which). The receptors were sampled from a woman aged 40 to 49 with acute COVID-19.

The V and J genes are TRBV19 and TRBJ1-3; D gene uncertain. Trimming stripped 6 bases from V and 2 bases from J, with 5 bases between. The CDR3 sequence is 12 residues long. Germline CDR1 LNHDA, CDR2 SQIVND (reference sequence). The CDR3 nucleotides read TGTGCCAGTAGCCCCACTGGAAACACCATATATTTT. It is translated as CASSPTGNTIYF. Full variable domain (remainder filled in from reference TRBV19 and TRBJ1-3): DGGITQSPKYLFRKEGQNVTLSCEQNLNHDAMYWYRQDPGQGLRLIYYSQIVNDFQKGDIAEGYSVSREKKESFPLTVTSAQKNPTAFYLCASSPTGNTIYFGEGSWLTVV.

The chain carries TRBV2 and TRBJ1-6; 8 bases match TRBD1. V lost 6 bases, J lost 5 bases, and 0 bases stayed unmatched. This CDR3 is built from 13 residues. The germline V gene encodes CDR1 SNHLY and CDR2 FYNNEI. The CDR3 sequence is CASRGQDNSPLHF. In nucleotides, the CDR3 is TGTGCCAGCAGGGGACAGGATAATTCACCCCTCCACTTT.

On this clone itself: Other DNA sequences within the sample encode an identical CDR3. The chain combines TRBV9 with TRBJ1-6, with TRBD1 matching over 10 bases. CDR1 is SGDLS and CDR2 is YYNGEE in the germline V gene. The CDR3 is 15 amino acids. V trimming: 2 bases; J trimming: 10 bases; junction bases outside the gene matches: 6. CDR3 DNA sequence: TGTGCCAGCAGCGTCGGGGGGACAGGGGAGTCACCCCTCCACTTT. It encodes CASSVGGTGESPLHF.

The genes are TRBV10-2 and TRBJ1-4; a possible D gene is TRBD1 (6 bases). Trimming shortened V by 2 bases and J by 6 bases, and 13 bases separated the two germline ends. Per the germline V gene, CDR1 is WSHSY and CDR2 is SAAADI. The CDR3 contains 15 residues. This CDR3 is CASSEAGGSDEKLFF. The CDR3 DNA follows: TGCGCCAGCAGTGAGGCGGGGGGCTCGGATGAAAAACTGTTTTTT.

J is TRBJ2-1 and V is TRBV18; 10 bases align to TRBD2. The V gene end was trimmed by 6 bases and the J gene end by 4 bases; junction bases not matched to a gene: 6. Germline values: CDR1 KGHSH, CDR2 LQKENI. This CDR3 spans 15 amino acids. Here the CDR3 DNA reads TGTGCCAGCTCGGCATTAGCGGGGGGATACAATGAGCAGTTCTTC. It encodes CASSALAGGYNEQFF.

V and J are TRBV3-1 (or the pseudogene TRBV3-2) and TRBJ2-1; 9 bases map to TRBD2. Germline lookup yields CDR1 LGHDT and CDR2 YNNKEL (reference sequence). The CDR3 contains 15 residues. The V segment lost 2 bases and the J segment 7 bases; nucleotides outside the gene matches: 6. As DNA, the CDR3 is TGTGCCAGCAGCCAATCTCTAGCGGGGACAAATGAGCAGTTCTTC. As protein: CASSQSLAGTNEQFF.

This chain connects TRBV15 to TRBJ2-5; 10 positions match TRBD2. Trimming at V came to 3 bases and at J to 1 base, leaving 8 bases not matched to a gene. The CDR3 spans 17 residues. From germline, CDR1 is LNHNV and CDR2 YYDKDF (reference sequence). CDR3 nucleotides: TGTGCCACCAGCAGGGTTCTAGCGGGGGAATTCCAAGAGACCCAGTACTTC. This encodes CATSRVLAGEFQETQYF.

The chain couples TRBV27 to TRBJ1-5; 9 bases align to TRBD1. The CDR3 totals 14 residues. The V gene end was trimmed by 3 bases and the J gene end by 9 bases; junction bases not matched to a gene: 6. The germline V gene encodes CDR1 MNHEY and CDR2 SMNVEV (reference sequence). CDR3 sequence reads: CASSLTGQGRPQHF. DNA of the CDR3: TGTGCCAGCAGTTTGACGGGACAGGGACGGCCCCAGCATTTT.

This clone was seen a single time. The rearrangement links TRBV12-5 to TRBJ1-3; 8 bases fit TRBD1. V lost 4 bases, J lost 6 bases, and 8 bases stayed unmatched. The CDR3 contains 15 residues. CDR1 and CDR2 (germline): LGHNT, FRNRAP. CDR3 nucleotide sequence: TGTGCTAGTGGTTCGGGGACAGGAGGGGTAAACACCATATATTTT. Protein sequence: CASGSGTGGVNTIYF.

The chain uses TRBV18 and TRBJ2-7, with TRBD1 matching 7 bases. The CDR3 contains 15 residues. V gave up 1 base and J gave up 1 base; unmatched junction bases: 4. CDR1 is KGHSH and CDR2 is LQKENI in the germline V gene. The CDR3: CASSPRDSPSYEQYF. In nucleotides, the CDR3 is TGTGCCAGCTCACCACGGGACAGTCCATCCTACGAGCAGTACTTC.

About this clone itself: At one end, the junction sequence differs from germline, possibly due to a read error. This sequence joins TRBV6-2 or TRBV6-3 and TRBJ1-1; D is unresolved. The CDR3 runs to 13 residues. Per the germline V gene, CDR1 is MNHEY and CDR2 is SVGEGT. The CDR3 DNA is TGTGCCAGCAGTCACTCTGGAGTTATTGAAGCTTTCTTT. This encodes CASSHSGVIEAFF.

The chain has TRBV27 and TRBJ1-4, with D unresolved. This CDR3 contains 16 residues. V lost 1 base to trimming and J lost 0 bases, with 9 bases between them. The germline CDR1 and CDR2 sequences are MNHEY and SMNVEV (reference sequence). CDR3: CASSLLWGATNEKLFF. Here the CDR3 DNA reads TGTGCCAGCAGTTTATTGTGGGGAGCAACTAATGAAAAACTGTTTTTT.

The chain recombines TRBV18 with TRBJ1-1; 7 nucleotides match TRBD1. From germline, CDR1 is KGHSH and CDR2 LQKENI. This CDR3 has 15 amino acids. Trimming cost V 6 bases and J 1 base; bases outside gene matches: 8. CDR3 nucleotide sequence: TGTGCCAGCTCGTCCTACAGGGGCCCGAACACTGAAGCTTTCTTT. Translating it yields CASSSYRGPNTEAFF.

This clone is a singleton in its sample. The chain has TRBV7-6 and TRBJ1-1; no firm D call. Germline V gene sequence: CDR1 SGHVS, CDR2 FNYEAQ. V was pared by 2 bases and J by 2 bases, with 6 bases between. The CDR3 is 13 amino acids. CDR3 coding DNA: TGTGCCAGCAGCTTAACGGGTAACACTGAAGCTTTCTTT. Translated: CASSLTGNTEAFF.

The chain has TRBV6-2 or TRBV6-3 and TRBJ1-5, with a possible D match to TRBD1 (5 bases). V dropped 4 bases and J dropped 5 bases, with 15 bases sitting between them. Germline lookup yields CDR1 MNHEY and CDR2 SVGEGT. The CDR3 is made up of 15 amino acids. Here the CDR3 reads CASSLQALGHQPQHF. In DNA form, the CDR3 reads TGTGCCAGCAGTTTACAGGCCTTGGGGCATCAGCCCCAGCATTTT.

The chain uses TRBV3-1 (or the pseudogene TRBV3-2) and TRBJ1-1; unclear D gene. The CDR3 consists of 13 residues. Per the germline V gene, CDR1 is LGHDT and CDR2 is YNNKEL (reference sequence). The germline V and J ends were trimmed by 6 bases and 1 base, with 9 bases remaining between them. The CDR3 sequence: CASRRTENTEAFF. For the CDR3, the DNA is TGTGCCAGCAGACGTACTGAGAACACTGAAGCTTTCTTT.

The V call is TRBV4-1, the J call TRBJ1-6; 10 bases match TRBD1. V was clipped by 1 base and J by 7 bases; unmatched bases: 7. Per the germline V gene, CDR1 is MGHRA and CDR2 is YSYEKL. This CDR3 comprises 17 residues. CDR3 DNA sequence: TGCGCCAGCAGCCAAGCGGGACAGGGGATCGTCAATTCACCCCTCCACTTT. Encoded protein: CASSQAGQGIVNSPLHF.

The chain uses TRBV6-4 and TRBJ1-1; maybe TRBD1 (5 bases). Trimming left V 6 bases short and J 5 bases short, with 13 bases between. The CDR3 extends over 13 amino acids. CDR1 is MRHNA, CDR2 SNTAGT, per germline. As DNA, the CDR3 is TGTGCCAGCAGAGCGACAGTTAGGACTGAAGCTTTCTTT. It specifies CASRATVRTEAFF.

The genes are TRBV5-1 and TRBJ2-1; 10 bases match TRBD1. The trim removed 0 bases at V and 8 bases at J, leaving 8 bases unmatched. CDR1 and CDR2 from the germline V gene are SGHRS and YFSETQ. The CDR3 runs 16 residues. The CDR3 sequence: CASSLGGTGDLDEQFF. The CDR3, as DNA: TGCGCCAGCAGCTTGGGTGGGACAGGGGATTTGGATGAGCAGTTCTTC.

This chain connects TRBV12-3 or TRBV12-4 to TRBJ1-2; unclear D gene. CDR3 length: 12 amino acids. With 7 bases removed from V and 10 bases from J, the gap between germline ends came to 16 bases. The CDR3 DNA reads as TGTGCCAGCATCAAGCGGGAGTTCGTCTACACCTTC. Protein sequence: CASIKREFVYTF.

The chain combines TRBV25-1 with TRBJ1-1; D is unresolved. CDR3 length: 11 amino acids. Trimming stripped 5 bases from V and 7 bases from J, with 8 bases between. Germline loops: CDR1 MGHDK, CDR2 SYGVNS. The CDR3 bases are TGTGCCAGCAGTTTCGGAGGTGAAGCTTTCTTT. Translated, it gives CASSFGGEAFF.

The chain carries TRBV19 and TRBJ2-3; 7 bases match TRBD2. The CDR3 runs 13 residues. With V trimmed by 5 bases and J by 5 bases, 4 bases remained unmatched. From germline, CDR1 is LNHDA and CDR2 SQIVND (reference sequence). CDR3 DNA: TGTGCCAGTAGTCGAACGGGGGGAGATACGCAGTATTTT. Protein product: CASSRTGGDTQYF.